This T cell receptor beta chain was retrieved from a study of T cell changes during pregnancy in multiple sclerosis. V gave up 0 bases and J gave up 7 bases, with 12 bases separating them. The CDR3 has 14 residues. The germline gives CDR1 LNHNV, CDR2 YYDKDF (reference sequence). The repertoire was sequenced with immunoSEQ multiplex PCR; TCRdb's copy has only in-frame clones and lacks some. The data contain nearly 80,000 clones, 85% to 95% of them singletons. Here the sequenced sample was CD4+ T cells from peripheral blood mononuclear cells, taken before pregnancy. The V call is TRBV15, the J call TRBJ2-5; weak D call: TRBD2 (5 bases). The source of this sequence is a female donor with multiple sclerosis, enrolled in a pregnancy study. CDR3 nucleotides: TGTGCCACCAGCAGAGATGAGGTAGGAGGGACCCAGTACTTC. This translates into CATSRDEVGGTQYF. The whole variable domain, remainder taken from reference TRBV15 and TRBJ2-5, is DAMVIQNPRYQVTQFGKPVTLSCSQTLNHNVMYWYQQKSSQAPKLLFHYYDKDFNNEADTPDNFQSRRPNTSFCFLDIRSPGLGDTAMYLCATSRDEVGGTQYFGPGTRLLVL.